Presented here are 11 T cell receptor beta chains from one specimen sequenced in a study of neoadjuvant anti-PD-1 for oral cavity cancer. TCRdb's copy holds only in-frame clones and misses some; the assay was immunoSEQ multiplex PCR. Of about 37,000 clones detected, about 36% appear once; the ten largest clones hold about 16%. Noted time point: after neoadjuvant nivolumab, at surgical resection. The source material was tumor tissue, sampled after nivolumab (anti-PD-1) treatment. The source of these receptors is a person between 40 and 80 years old with oral cavity squamous cell carcinoma.

This clone has only a few counts. The chain employs TRBV5-4 and TRBJ2-1, with 10 bases that match TRBD1. The length of the CDR3 is 15 residues. Germline-derived CDR1 and CDR2 are SGHNT and YYREEE (reference sequence). J was trimmed by 1 base and V by 5 bases; bases with no gene match: 3. CDR3 DNA: TGTGCCAGCAGGAAGGACAGGGGGTCCTACAATGAGCAGTTCTTC. This codes for CASRKDRGSYNEQFF.

This sequence joins TRBV19 and TRBJ2-5, with D tentatively TRBD1 (6 bases). Germline lookup yields CDR1 LNHDA and CDR2 SQIVND (reference sequence). The CDR3 runs to 13 residues. V gave up 8 bases and J gave up 3 bases, with 13 bases separating them. CDR3 DNA sequence: TGTGCCAGTTCATACAGGGTGGAAGAGACCCAGTACTTC. Translating gives CASSYRVEETQYF.

The CDR3 region has the DNA TGTGCCAGCCGGTTAGCGGGAGTCGGGTCCTACAATGAGCAGTTCTTC. Encoded protein: CASRLAGVGSYNEQFF. V gene TRBV27 combines with J gene TRBJ2-1; 9 bases are a match to TRBD2. The CDR3 extends over 16 amino acids. Germline CDR1 is MNHEY and CDR2 is SMNVEV (reference sequence). J was trimmed by 1 base and V by 8 bases; bases with no gene match: 9.

This clone was detected a few times. The rearrangement uses TRBV6-1 and TRBJ1-1, with D possibly matching TRBD1 (5 bases). This CDR3 comprises 15 residues. CDR1 MNHNS and CDR2 SASEGT come from the germline V gene. V was shortened by 8 bases and J by 0 bases, with 16 bases between the two germline ends. The CDR3: CASSRGQTMNTEAFF. The CDR3 nucleotides are TGTGCCAGCTCAAGGGGCCAGACGATGAACACTGAAGCTTTCTTT.

In DNA, the CDR3 is TGTGCCTGGACGTCCGTGGGGAGCACAGATACGCAGTATTTT. Amino acids: CAWTSVGSTDTQYF. The chain is built from TRBV30 and TRBJ2-3; no firm D call. Trimming removed 4 bases from V and 0 bases from J, with 11 bases in between. Germline CDR1 GTSNPN, CDR2 SVGIG (reference sequence). This CDR3 comprises 14 residues.

The chain employs TRBV7-8 and TRBJ2-7; no definite D call. CDR3 size: 14 residues. Germline CDR1 is SGHVS and CDR2 is FQNEAQ. The germline V and J ends were trimmed by 8 bases and 0 bases, with 14 bases remaining between them. This chain's CDR3 is CASLKGPASYEQYF. For the CDR3, the DNA is TGTGCCAGCCTAAAAGGGCCTGCCTCCTACGAGCAGTACTTC.

The CDR3 region is CSVELAFGYTF. The CDR3 coding sequence is TGCAGCGTTGAGCTCGCCTTTGGCTACACCTTC. V gene TRBV29-1 combines with J gene TRBJ1-2; D ambiguous. This CDR3 region has 11 residues. V lost 3 bases and J 7 bases, leaving 9 bases between the germline ends. The germline CDR1 and CDR2 sequences are SQVTM and ANQGSEA.

The rearrangement links TRBV6-4 to TRBJ1-5; 7 bases align to TRBD1. This CDR3 has 15 residues. The V gene's germline CDR1 is MRHNA and CDR2 SNTAGT. V shed 6 bases, J shed 1 base, and the junction held 6 bases outside the gene matches. The CDR3 protein is CASRPTGSSNQPQHF. In DNA, the CDR3 is TGTGCCAGCAGACCGACAGGGAGCAGCAATCAGCCCCAGCATTTT.

The V and J genes are TRBV5-1 and TRBJ2-2; 9 bases map to TRBD2. The V and J ends lost 2 bases and 4 bases, in that order; junction bases with no gene match: 6. The CDR3 extends over 16 amino acids. Germline V gene lookup returns CDR1 SGHRS and CDR2 YFSETQ. In nucleotides, the CDR3 is TGCGCCAGCAGCTTCGGGACTAGCCGGGTCACCGGGGAGCTGTTTTTT. Amino acids: CASSFGTSRVTGELFF.

This clone was detected a few times. The V call is TRBV11-2, the J call TRBJ1-1; D possibly corresponds to TRBD1 (5 bases). Trimming took off 2 bases at V and 7 bases at J, with 8 bases between the two ends. In germline, CDR1 is SGHAT, CDR2 FQNNGV. There are 12 residues in the CDR3. This chain's CDR3 is CASSLRGDEAFF. In DNA, the CDR3 is TGTGCCAGCAGCTTAAGGGGAGATGAAGCTTTCTTT.

There are a few counts of this clone. The chain combines TRBV19 with TRBJ2-3; a weak D match, TRBD1 (6 bases). Per the germline V gene, CDR1 is LNHDA and CDR2 is SQIVND (reference sequence). The CDR3 sequence is 15 residues long. V dropped 7 bases and J dropped 3 bases, with 17 bases sitting between them. Here the CDR3 reads CASTTGQSRTDTQYF. The CDR3 nucleotides are TGTGCCAGTACCACCGGACAGTCAAGAACAGATACGCAGTATTTT.